Presented here are 4 T cell receptor beta chains from one specimen sequenced in a study of STAT5B mutations in CD4+ large granular lymphocyte leukemia. Some clones are missing from TCRdb's copy, which holds only in-frame ones; the method was immunoSEQ multiplex PCR. The sample includes tens of thousands of clones, roughly 85% of them seen just once. The specimen sequenced was CD4+ T cells from blood buffy coats. These receptors came from a human donor in good health.

The chain is built from TRBV5-1 and TRBJ2-1; 8 nucleotides agree with TRBD2. CDR1 is SGHRS and CDR2 is YFSETQ in the germline V gene. This CDR3 contains 15 residues. With V trimmed by 4 bases and J by 2 bases, 5 bases remained unmatched. The CDR3 loop is CASSLLAGPYNEQFF. In DNA form, the CDR3 reads TGCGCCAGCAGCCTCCTAGCGGGTCCCTACAATGAGCAGTTCTTC.

This clone was observed a single time. The CDR3 spells CASSYLGNGVEQYF. For the CDR3, the DNA is TGTGCCAGCAGTTACCTAGGGAATGGGGTCGAGCAGTACTTC. This chain connects TRBV6-5 to TRBJ2-5, with D unresolved. The DNA end favors TRBJ2-7, so the J call may be wrong. This CDR3 comprises 14 residues. Germline V gives CDR1 MNHEY, CDR2 SVGAGI.

This chain joins TRBV19 and TRBJ1-5; D may be TRBD1 (6 bases). V lost 1 base and J 7 bases, leaving 17 bases between the germline ends. The CDR3 length is 16 residues. Germline V gives CDR1 LNHDA, CDR2 SQIVND (reference sequence). DNA for the CDR3: TGTGCCAGTAGTATAGGCCCTCCGAGGGGGGAGCAGCCCCAGCATTTT. As protein: CASSIGPPRGEQPQHF.

This clone was counted only a few times. The chain recombines TRBV7-8 with TRBJ1-5, with a possible D match to TRBD1 (6 bases). Trimming shortened V by 2 bases and J by 5 bases, and 16 bases separated the two germline ends. Germline CDR1 is SGHVS and CDR2 is FQNEAQ. The CDR3 spans 16 residues. The CDR3 here is CASSLRTGGADQPQHF. In DNA form, the CDR3 reads TGTGCCAGCAGCTTACGAACGGGGGGCGCGGATCAGCCCCAGCATTTT.